This T cell receptor (beta chain) comes out of a study of control samples from healthy donors and cancer patients. Generated by immunoSEQ multiplex PCR, the TCRdb table keeps only in-frame clones and is missing some. This repertoire shows 170,000 or so clones, around 90% found once; its top ten account for more than 1.3%. This CDR3 is 14 amino acids long. From germline, CDR1 is SQVTM and CDR2 ANQGSEA. V dropped 2 bases and J dropped 11; count of bases not matched to a gene: 8. Sequencing was done on a sample of blood. The sequence came from a man under 40 in good health. The chain carries TRBV29-1 and TRBJ1-6; 8 nucleotides match TRBD1. The CDR3 is CSVELAGGGAPLHF. CDR3 DNA: TGCAGCGTTGAATTGGCAGGGGGCGGGGCACCCCTCCACTTT.